These 7 T cell receptor beta chains share one sample of origin, sequenced in a study of glioma-infiltrating T cells after dendritic cell vaccination. Time point of the sample: after dendritic cell vaccination, including at tumor progression/relapse. Using immunoSEQ multiplex PCR, the repertoire was profiled, and TCRdb retains in-frame clones only, with some absent. The data hold 91,000 or so clones, with more than 70% observed a single time. Sequencing used blood, obtained after dendritic cell vaccination. These receptors all come from a human donor with glioblastoma.

This chain joins TRBV5-6 and TRBJ1-1; 8 bases fit TRBD1. Germline CDR1 reads SGHDT; CDR2 reads YYEEEE. The CDR3 loop spans 16 amino acids. After removal of 0 bases from V and 0 bases from J, the junction contained 4 bases not matched to a gene. CDR3 nucleotides: TGTGCCAGCAGCTTGGGGGACAGGCCCATGAACACTGAAGCTTTCTTT. Amino acid sequence: CASSLGDRPMNTEAFF. Using reference TRBV5-6 and TRBJ1-1 for the parts outside the CDR3, the full variable domain is DAGVTQSPTHLIKTRGQQVTLRCSPKSGHDTVSWYQQALGQGPQFIFQYYEEEERQRGNFPDRFSGHQFPNYSSELNVNALLLGDSALYLCASSLGDRPMNTEAFFGQGTRLTVV.

V usage is TRBV30 and J usage is TRBJ2-5; 7 nucleotides agree with TRBD1. Trimming removed 2 bases from V and 7 bases from J; junction bases left unmatched: 4. This CDR3 is 12 amino acids long. Per germline, CDR1 GTSNPN and CDR2 SVGIG (reference sequence). CDR3 in DNA: TGTGCCTGGAGTCCGGGACAGCCGACCCAGTACTTC. Protein product: CAWSPGQPTQYF.

This clone was observed a single time. The gene calls are TRBV2 and TRBJ1-4; TRBD1 agrees at 9 bases. The CDR3 runs to 14 residues. Losses at the gene ends were 5 bases for V and 7 bases for J; bases not matched to a gene: 5. Per germline, CDR1 SNHLY and CDR2 FYNNEI. The CDR3 spells CASSRQGVGEKLFF. The CDR3 DNA is TGTGCCAGCAGTCGACAGGGGGTGGGTGAAAAACTGTTTTTT.

The chain recombines TRBV5-6 with TRBJ2-3; 10 bases are a match to TRBD1. V lost 4 bases to trimming and J lost 2 bases; unmatched junction nucleotides: 10. The CDR3 extends over 17 amino acids. Germline V gene data show CDR1 as SGHDT and CDR2 as YYEEEE. CDR3 in DNA: TGTGCCAGCAGCCACTCCGGGACAGGGGTTAACACAGATACGCAGTATTTT. Its protein product is CASSHSGTGVNTDTQYF.

This chain joins TRBV5-1 and TRBJ2-2, with 8 bases matching TRBD2. This CDR3 has 14 residues. Germline CDR1 SGHRS, CDR2 YFSETQ. With 0 bases clipped from V and 7 bases from J, the junction kept 2 bases outside the gene matches. The chain's CDR3 is CASSLAAGGGELFF. Written as DNA, the CDR3 is TGCGCCAGCAGCTTGGCCGCGGGGGGCGGGGAGCTGTTTTTT.

This clone came up a few times. This chain links TRBV7-3 with TRBJ1-3; D ambiguous. The V gene lost 3 bases and the J gene lost 4 bases, with 7 bases spanning the gap. In germline, CDR1 is SGHTA, CDR2 FQGTGA. The CDR3 contains 13 residues. CDR3 sequence (DNA): TGTGCCAGCAGCTTTTCCGAGGGAAACACCATATATTTT. It specifies CASSFSEGNTIYF. Filled out from reference TRBV7-3 and TRBJ1-3, the complete variable domain reads GAGVSQTPSNKVTEKGKYVELRCDPISGHTALYWYRQSLGQGPEFLIYFQGTGAADDSGLPNDRFFAVRPEGSVSTLKIQRTERGDSAVYLCASSFSEGNTIYFGEGSWLTVV.

Here the CDR3 DNA reads TGTGCCAGCAGCGGACCTCTTGGGGGGGGGCGGGTAGCTGGGGCCAACGTCCTGACTTTC. It is translated as CASSGPLGGGRVAGANVLTF. The gene calls are TRBV9 and TRBJ2-6; TRBD2 is a possible D gene (7 bases). CDR1 is SGDLS, CDR2 YYNGEE, per germline. There are 20 residues in the CDR3. V lost 3 bases, J lost 2 bases, and 24 bases lay in between. Full variable domain (missing parts from reference TRBV9 and TRBJ2-6): DSGVTQTPKHLITATGQRVTLRCSPRSGDLSVYWYQQSLDQGLQFLIQYYNGEERAKGNILERFSAQQFPDLHSELNLSSLELGDSALYFCASSGPLGGGRVAGANVLTFGAGSRLTVL.